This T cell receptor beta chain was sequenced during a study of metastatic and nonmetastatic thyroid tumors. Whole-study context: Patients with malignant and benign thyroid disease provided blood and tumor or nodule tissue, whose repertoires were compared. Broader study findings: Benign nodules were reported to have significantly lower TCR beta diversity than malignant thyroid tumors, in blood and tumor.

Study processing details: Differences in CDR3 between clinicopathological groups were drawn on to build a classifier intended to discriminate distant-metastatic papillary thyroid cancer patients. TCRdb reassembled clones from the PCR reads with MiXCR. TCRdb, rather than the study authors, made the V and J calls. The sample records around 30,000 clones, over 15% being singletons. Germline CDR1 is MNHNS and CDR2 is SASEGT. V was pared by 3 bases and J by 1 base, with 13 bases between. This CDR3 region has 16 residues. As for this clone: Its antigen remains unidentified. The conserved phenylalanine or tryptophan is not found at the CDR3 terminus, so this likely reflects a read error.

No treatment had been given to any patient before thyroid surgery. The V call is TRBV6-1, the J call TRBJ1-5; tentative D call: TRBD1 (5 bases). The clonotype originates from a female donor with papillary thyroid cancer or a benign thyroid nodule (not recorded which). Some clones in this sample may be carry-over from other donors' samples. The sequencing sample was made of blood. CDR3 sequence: CASSEGGRGSNQPQHL. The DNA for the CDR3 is TGTGCCAGCAGTGAGGGGGGACGGGGAAGCAATCAGCCCCAGCATCTT.